Listed here is a single T cell receptor beta chain. This sample stems from a study of cytomegalovirus exposure and HLA in healthy donors. This PCR relied on a set of 60 Vbeta primers and 13 Jbeta primers. Some clones are missing from TCRdb's copy, which holds only in-frame ones; the method was immunoSEQ multiplex PCR. The sample comprises approximately 150,000 clones, approximately 80% of which are singletons, and 4.9% rests with the top ten. The V gene's germline CDR1 is LGHNA and CDR2 YNFKEQ. The CDR3 is 13 residues long. Losses at the gene ends were 6 bases for V and 12 bases for J; bases not matched to a gene: 9.

Sequenced sample: PBMCs. The chain combines TRBV4-2 with TRBJ2-1; 9 positions agree with TRBD1. The sequence was obtained from a woman aged 18-29 years in good health and CMV-seropositive. The CDR3 is CASRDRGSFWQFF. CDR3 nucleotides: TGTGCCAGCAGAGACAGGGGGTCATTTTGGCAGTTCTTC.